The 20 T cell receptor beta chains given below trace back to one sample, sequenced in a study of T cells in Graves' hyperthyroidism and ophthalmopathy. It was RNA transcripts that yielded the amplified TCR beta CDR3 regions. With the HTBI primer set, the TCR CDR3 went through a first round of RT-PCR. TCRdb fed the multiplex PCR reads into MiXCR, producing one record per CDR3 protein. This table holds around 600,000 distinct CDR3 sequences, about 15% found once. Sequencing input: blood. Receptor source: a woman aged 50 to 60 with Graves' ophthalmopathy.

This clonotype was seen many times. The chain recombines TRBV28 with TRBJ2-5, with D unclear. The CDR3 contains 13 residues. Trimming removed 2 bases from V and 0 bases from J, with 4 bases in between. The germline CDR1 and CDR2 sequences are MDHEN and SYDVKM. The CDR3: CASSLSYQETQYF. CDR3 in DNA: TGTGCCAGCAGTTTAAGCTACCAAGAGACCCAGTACTTC. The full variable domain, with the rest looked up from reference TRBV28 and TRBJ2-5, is DVKVTQSSRYLVKRTGEKVFLECVQDMDHENMFWYRQDPGLGLRLIYFSYDVKMKEKGDIPEGYSVSREKKERFSLILESASTNQTSMYLCASSLSYQETQYFGPGTRLLVL.

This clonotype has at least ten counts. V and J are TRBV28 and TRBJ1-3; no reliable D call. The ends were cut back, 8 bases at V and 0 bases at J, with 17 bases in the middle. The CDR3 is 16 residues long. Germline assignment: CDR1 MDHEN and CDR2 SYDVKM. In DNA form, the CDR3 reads TGTGCCAGCGGCCCTACTGGGTGGAGCTCTGGAAACACCATATATTTT. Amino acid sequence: CASGPTGWSSGNTIYF.

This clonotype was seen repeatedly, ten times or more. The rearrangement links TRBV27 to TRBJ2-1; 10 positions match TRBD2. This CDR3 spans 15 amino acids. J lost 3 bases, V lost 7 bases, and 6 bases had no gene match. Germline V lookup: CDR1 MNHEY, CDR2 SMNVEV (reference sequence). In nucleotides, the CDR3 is TGTGCCAGCACCAAAGCGGGAGGGTACTACAATGAGCAGTTCTTC. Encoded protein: CASTKAGGYYNEQFF.

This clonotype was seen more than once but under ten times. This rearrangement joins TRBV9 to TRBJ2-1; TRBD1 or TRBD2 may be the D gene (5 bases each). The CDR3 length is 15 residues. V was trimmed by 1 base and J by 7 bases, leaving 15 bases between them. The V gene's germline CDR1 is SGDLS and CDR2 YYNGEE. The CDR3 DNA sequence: TGTGCCAGCAGCGTATTTGGGGGAGTAGGGAATGAGCAGTTCTTC. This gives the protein CASSVFGGVGNEQFF.

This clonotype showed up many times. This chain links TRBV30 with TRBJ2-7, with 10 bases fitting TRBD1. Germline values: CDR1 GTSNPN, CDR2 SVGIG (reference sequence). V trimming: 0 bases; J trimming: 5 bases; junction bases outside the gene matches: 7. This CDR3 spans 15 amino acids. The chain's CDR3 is CAWSVLATGGNEQYF. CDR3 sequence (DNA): TGTGCCTGGAGTGTACTCGCGACAGGGGGCAACGAGCAGTACTTC.

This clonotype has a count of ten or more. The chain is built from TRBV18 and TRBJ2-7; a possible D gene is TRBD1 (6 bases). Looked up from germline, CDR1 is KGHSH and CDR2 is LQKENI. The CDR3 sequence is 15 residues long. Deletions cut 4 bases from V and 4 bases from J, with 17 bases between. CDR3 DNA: TGTGCCAGCTCACATTACAGGGTCGCGTCGTACGAGCAGTACTTC. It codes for CASSHYRVASYEQYF.

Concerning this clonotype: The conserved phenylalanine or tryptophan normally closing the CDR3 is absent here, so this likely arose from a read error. CDR3 loop: CASSPPGLAGGSSYNEQFL. The CDR3 DNA sequence: TGTGCCAGCTCACCGCCGGGACTAGCGGGAGGGAGCTCCTACAATGAGCAGTTCCTC. The chain employs TRBV18 and TRBJ2-1, with 16 bases lining up with TRBD2. This CDR3 comprises 19 residues. With V trimmed by 3 bases and J by 0 bases, 5 bases remained unmatched. Germline V gene data show CDR1 as KGHSH and CDR2 as LQKENI.

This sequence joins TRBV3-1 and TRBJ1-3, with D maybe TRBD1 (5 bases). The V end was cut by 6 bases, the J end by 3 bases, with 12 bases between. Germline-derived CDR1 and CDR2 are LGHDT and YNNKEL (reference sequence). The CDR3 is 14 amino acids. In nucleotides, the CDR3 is TGTGCCAGCAGTTTATCAGGGTATGGAAACACCATATATTTT. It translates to CASSLSGYGNTIYF.

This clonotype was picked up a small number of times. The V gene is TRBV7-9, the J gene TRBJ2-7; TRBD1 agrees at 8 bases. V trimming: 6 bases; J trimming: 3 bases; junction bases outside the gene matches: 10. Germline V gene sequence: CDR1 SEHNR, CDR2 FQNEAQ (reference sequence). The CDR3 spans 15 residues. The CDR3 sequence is CASRPRQGAVYEQYF. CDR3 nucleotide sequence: TGTGCCAGCAGGCCTCGGCAGGGGGCCGTCTACGAGCAGTACTTC.

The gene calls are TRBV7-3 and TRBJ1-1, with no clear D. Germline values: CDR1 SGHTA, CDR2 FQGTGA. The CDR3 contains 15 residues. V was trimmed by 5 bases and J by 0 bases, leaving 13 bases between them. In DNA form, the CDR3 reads TGTGCCAGCAGCCCGTCGGGAATAATGAACACTGAAGCTTTCTTT. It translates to CASSPSGIMNTEAFF.

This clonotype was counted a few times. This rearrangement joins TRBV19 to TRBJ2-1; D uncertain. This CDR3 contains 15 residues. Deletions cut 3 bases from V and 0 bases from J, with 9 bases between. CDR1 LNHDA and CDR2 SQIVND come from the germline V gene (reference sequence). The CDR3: CASSILTASYNEQFF. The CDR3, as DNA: TGTGCCAGTAGTATTTTGACGGCCTCCTACAATGAGCAGTTCTTC.

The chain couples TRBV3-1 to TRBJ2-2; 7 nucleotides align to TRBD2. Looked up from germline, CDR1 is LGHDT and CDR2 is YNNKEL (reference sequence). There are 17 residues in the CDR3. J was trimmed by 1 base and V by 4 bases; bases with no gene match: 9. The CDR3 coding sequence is TGTGCCAGCAGCCGGAGGGCTGGCGGGAGGAACACCGGGGAGCTGTTTTTT. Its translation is CASSRRAGGRNTGELFF.

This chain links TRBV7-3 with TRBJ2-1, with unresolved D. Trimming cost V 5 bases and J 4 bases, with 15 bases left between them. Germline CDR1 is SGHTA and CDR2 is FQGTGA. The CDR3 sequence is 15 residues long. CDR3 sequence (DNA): TGTGCCAGCAGCCCCCACCAACAGCTTTACAATGAGCAGTTCTTC. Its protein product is CASSPHQQLYNEQFF.

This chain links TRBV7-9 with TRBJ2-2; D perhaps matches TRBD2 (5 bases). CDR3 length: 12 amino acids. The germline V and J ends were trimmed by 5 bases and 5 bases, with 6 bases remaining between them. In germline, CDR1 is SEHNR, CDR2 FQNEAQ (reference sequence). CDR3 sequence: CASSRETGELFF. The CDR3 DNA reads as TGTGCCAGCAGCCGGGAAACCGGGGAGCTGTTTTTT. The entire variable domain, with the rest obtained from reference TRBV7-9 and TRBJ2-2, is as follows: DTGVSQNPRHKITKRGQNVTFRCDPISEHNRLYWYRQTLGQGPEFLTYFQNEAQLEKSRLLSDRFSAERPKGSFSTLEIQRTEQGDSAMYLCASSRETGELFFGEGSRLTVL.

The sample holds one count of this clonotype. In DNA, the CDR3 is TGTGCCAGCAGCTTGGAAGCGGGACAGCTTAATGAAAAACTGTTTTTT. As protein: CASSLEAGQLNEKLFF. This chain links TRBV5-6 with TRBJ1-4, with 7 bases identical to TRBD1. Germline lookup yields CDR1 SGHDT and CDR2 YYEEEE. There are 16 residues in the CDR3. V gave up 0 bases and J gave up 4 bases; unmatched junction bases: 6.

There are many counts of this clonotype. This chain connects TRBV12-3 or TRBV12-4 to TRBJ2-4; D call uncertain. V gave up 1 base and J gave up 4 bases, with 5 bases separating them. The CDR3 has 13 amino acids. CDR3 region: CASSLVSKNIQYF. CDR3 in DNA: TGTGCCAGCAGTTTAGTCAGTAAAAACATTCAGTACTTC.

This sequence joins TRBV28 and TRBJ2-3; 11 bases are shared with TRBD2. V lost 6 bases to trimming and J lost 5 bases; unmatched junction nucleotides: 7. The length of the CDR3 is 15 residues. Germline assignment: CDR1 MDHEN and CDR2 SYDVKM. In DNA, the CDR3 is TGTGCCAGCAGCTCGGGACTAGCGGCGAGAGATACGCAGTATTTT. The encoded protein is CASSSGLAARDTQYF.

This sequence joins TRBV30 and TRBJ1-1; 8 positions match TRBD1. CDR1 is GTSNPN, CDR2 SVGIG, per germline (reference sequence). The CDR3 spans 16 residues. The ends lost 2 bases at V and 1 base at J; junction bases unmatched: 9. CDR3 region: CAWSSPPGQENTEAFF. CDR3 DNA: TGTGCCTGGAGTTCTCCTCCGGGACAGGAGAACACTGAAGCTTTCTTT.

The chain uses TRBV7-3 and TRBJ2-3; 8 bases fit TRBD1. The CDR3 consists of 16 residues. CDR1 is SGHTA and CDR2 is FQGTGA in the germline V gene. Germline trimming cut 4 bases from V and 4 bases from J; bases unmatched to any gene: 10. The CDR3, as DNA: TGTGCCAGCAGCTCCCCGGACAGGGATGGGCCAGATACGCAGTATTTT. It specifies CASSSPDRDGPDTQYF.

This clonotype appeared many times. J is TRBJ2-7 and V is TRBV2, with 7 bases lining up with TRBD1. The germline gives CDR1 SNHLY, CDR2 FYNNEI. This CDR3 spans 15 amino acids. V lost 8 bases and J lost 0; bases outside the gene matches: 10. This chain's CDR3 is CASQRDSPSSYEQYF. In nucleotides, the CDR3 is TGTGCCAGCCAACGGGACAGCCCAAGCTCCTACGAGCAGTACTTC. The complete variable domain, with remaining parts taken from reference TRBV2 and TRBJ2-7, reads EPEVTQTPSHQVTQMGQEVILRCVPISNHLYFYWYRQILGQKVEFLVSFYNNEISEKSEIFDDQFSVERPDGSNFTLKIRSTKLEDSAMYFCASQRDSPSSYEQYFGPGTRLTVT.